The 16 T cell receptor beta chains below all came from one sample that was sequenced in a study of blood T cell repertoires in COVID-19. TCRdb keeps only in-frame clones here, not all; method: immunoSEQ multiplex PCR. The sample carries about 63,000 clones, around 80% recorded once. The material sequenced was peripheral blood. The receptors here all came from a human donor in a cohort sampled during active COVID-19.

The chain carries TRBV28 and TRBJ1-2, with D perhaps TRBD1 (6 bases). Trimming cost V 2 bases and J 4 bases, with 11 bases left between them. The CDR3 has 14 amino acids. From germline, CDR1 is MDHEN and CDR2 SYDVKM. The CDR3 loop is CASSLPDSRYGYTF. The CDR3 coding sequence is TGTGCCAGCAGTTTACCGGACAGTCGCTATGGCTACACCTTC.

The chain joins TRBV4-1 to TRBJ1-5; perhaps TRBD1 as D (6 bases). CDR1 is MGHRA, CDR2 YSYEKL, per germline. Trimming took off 6 bases at V and 0 bases at J, with 12 bases between the two ends. The CDR3 totals 15 residues. CDR3 in DNA: TGCGCCAGCAGTCGCGACAGGTATAGCAATCAGCCCCAGCATTTT. This gives the protein CASSRDRYSNQPQHF.

In nucleotides, the CDR3 is TGTGCCAGCAGCTTAGTCCAGGGGTTAAATTCACCCCTCCACTTT. Amino acid sequence: CASSLVQGLNSPLHF. V gene TRBV7-9 combines with J gene TRBJ1-6, with D possibly TRBD1 on 6 matching bases. This CDR3 has 15 residues. CDR1 is SEHNR, CDR2 FQNEAQ, per germline (reference sequence). V dropped 1 base and J dropped 7 bases, with 11 bases sitting between them.

The chain has TRBV7-2 and TRBJ2-3; 10 nucleotides match TRBD1. The germline gives CDR1 SGHTA, CDR2 FQGNSA. This CDR3 has 15 amino acids. Losses at the gene ends were 2 bases for V and 6 bases for J; bases not matched to a gene: 5. This chain's CDR3 is CASSLTGQGRDTQYF. As DNA, the CDR3 is TGTGCCAGCAGCTTAACGGGACAGGGGCGGGATACGCAGTATTTT.

The gene calls are TRBV27 and TRBJ2-1; TRBD2 agrees at 8 bases. The junction had 6 bases not matched to a gene; V was cut back by 5 bases and J by 3 bases. This CDR3 is built from 15 residues. Germline-derived CDR1 and CDR2 are MNHEY and SMNVEV (reference sequence). CDR3 in DNA: TGTGCCAGCAGTCCAAGCGGGAGTAGCTACAATGAGCAGTTCTTC. As protein: CASSPSGSSYNEQFF.

The chain has TRBV19 and TRBJ2-4; a weak D match, TRBD1 (5 bases). Germline CDR1 LNHDA, CDR2 SQIVND (reference sequence). This CDR3 region has 15 residues. With 1 base removed from V and 0 bases from J, the gap between germline ends came to 7 bases. CDR3 in amino acids: CASSIGGGAKNIQYF. CDR3 DNA: TGTGCCAGTAGTATAGGGGGCGGAGCCAAAAACATTCAGTACTTC.

This chain joins TRBV6-4 and TRBJ2-3, with TRBD2 matching over 12 bases. V was clipped by 4 bases and J by 4 bases; unmatched bases: 0. CDR1 MRHNA and CDR2 SNTAGT come from the germline V gene. This CDR3 region has 14 residues. CDR3: CASSASGGADTQYF. The CDR3 coding sequence is TGTGCCAGCAGTGCTAGCGGGGGGGCAGATACGCAGTATTTT.

The chain combines TRBV11-1 with TRBJ2-7, with D possibly being TRBD1 (6 bases). Per germline, CDR1 SGHAT and CDR2 FQDESV (reference sequence). The V end lost 1 base, the J end lost 4 bases, and 14 bases lay between the germline ends. The CDR3 sequence is 15 residues long. CDR3 sequence reads: CASSLDREMLYEQYF. Here the CDR3 DNA reads TGTGCCAGCAGCTTAGACAGGGAAATGTTGTACGAGCAGTACTTC.

The V gene is TRBV12-3 or TRBV12-4, the J gene TRBJ1-2; weak D call: TRBD1 (5 bases). Deletions cut 5 bases from V and 5 bases from J, with 12 bases between. The CDR3 is made up of 13 amino acids. The CDR3 reads CASSQGLPYGYTF. CDR3 bases: TGTGCCAGCAGTCAGGGACTTCCTTATGGCTACACCTTC.

The J gene is TRBJ1-5, the V gene TRBV19; TRBD1 might be the D (6 bases). V was trimmed by 8 bases and J by 7 bases, leaving 18 bases between them. This CDR3 comprises 14 residues. Germline V CDR1 and CDR2: LNHDA, SQIVND (reference sequence). Here the CDR3 reads CASSGVTGRQPQHF. DNA for the CDR3: TGTGCCAGTTCTGGAGTCACAGGGCGGCAGCCCCAGCATTTT.

This chain uses TRBV7-3 with TRBJ2-1; D remains ambiguous. This CDR3 is 15 amino acids long. Trimming took 2 bases from V and 0 from J, leaving 8 bases between them. CDR1 is SGHTA, CDR2 FQGTGA, per germline. The CDR3 region is CASSLGQNSYNEQFF. CDR3 sequence (DNA): TGTGCCAGCAGCTTAGGGCAAAACTCCTACAATGAGCAGTTCTTC.

The V call is TRBV7-9, the J call TRBJ2-7, with 7 nucleotides matching TRBD2. Germline trimming cut 5 bases from V and 2 bases from J; bases unmatched to any gene: 12. This CDR3 comprises 16 residues. Germline-derived CDR1 and CDR2 are SEHNR and FQNEAQ (reference sequence). CDR3 in DNA: TGTGCCAGCAGCCTCCCCGGGGCGGGGGATACCTACGAGCAGTACTTC. Translated: CASSLPGAGDTYEQYF.

This clone has more than one count but fewer than ten. J is TRBJ1-5 and V is TRBV4-2, with a tentative D call TRBD1 (5 bases). Germline CDR1 is LGHNA and CDR2 is YNFKEQ. CDR3 length: 14 amino acids. V lost 1 base to trimming and J lost 8 bases, with 12 bases between them. The CDR3, as DNA: TGTGCCAGCAGCCAAGTTTCAGGGAGGGAGCCCCAGCATTTT. Protein: CASSQVSGREPQHF.

This clone was found a few times. This chain joins TRBV18 and TRBJ2-2; TRBD2 matches at 9 bases. The CDR3 is 16 residues long. The germline V gene has CDR1 KGHSH and CDR2 LQKENI. Losses at the gene ends were 1 base for V and 0 bases for J; bases not matched to a gene: 0. CDR3 region: CASSPRGGANTGELFF. In DNA, the CDR3 is TGTGCCAGCTCACCACGCGGGGGGGCGAACACCGGGGAGCTGTTTTTT.

The chain has TRBV28 and TRBJ2-3; D is possibly TRBD2 (6 bases). The germline V gene has CDR1 MDHEN and CDR2 SYDVKM. This CDR3 region has 13 residues. V dropped 5 bases and J dropped 11 bases, with 17 bases sitting between them. CDR3 sequence (DNA): TGTGCCAGCAGTGGGAGACTAGGAACCGGGCAGTATTTT. Protein product: CASSGRLGTGQYF.

This sequence joins TRBV6-6 and TRBJ1-4; a weak D match, TRBD1 (5 bases). The CDR3 has 14 residues. The germline V gene encodes CDR1 MNHNY and CDR2 SVGAGI (reference sequence). V lost 6 bases and J lost 5, with 13 bases in between. The CDR3 region has the DNA TGTGCCAGCAGACCGGGACTGCAGAATGAAAAACTGTTTTTT. Its translation: CASRPGLQNEKLFF.